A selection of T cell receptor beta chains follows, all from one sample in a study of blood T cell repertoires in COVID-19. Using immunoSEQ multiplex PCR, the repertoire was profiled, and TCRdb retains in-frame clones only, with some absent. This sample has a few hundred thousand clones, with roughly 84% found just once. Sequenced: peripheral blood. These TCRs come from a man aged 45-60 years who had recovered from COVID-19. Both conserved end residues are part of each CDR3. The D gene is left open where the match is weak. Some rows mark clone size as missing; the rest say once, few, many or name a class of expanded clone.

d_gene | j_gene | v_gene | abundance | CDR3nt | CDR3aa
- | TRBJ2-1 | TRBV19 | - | TGTGCCAGTAGTCCACGGAGCGGTACCTCCTACAATGAGCAGTTCTTC | CASSPRSGTSYNEQFF
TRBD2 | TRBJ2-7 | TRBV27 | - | TGTGCCAGCAGTTCCAGCGGGAGGGCCTCCTACGAGCAGTACTTC | CASSSSGRASYEQYF
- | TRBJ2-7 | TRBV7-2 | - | TGTGCCAGCAGCTTCTACCAACTCGGGGACGAGCAGTACTTC | CASSFYQLGDEQYF
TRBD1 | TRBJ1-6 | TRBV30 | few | TGTGCCTGGAGCGCTTCGAATGGACAGGGACGCAATTCACCCCTCCACTTT | CAWSASNGQGRNSPLHF
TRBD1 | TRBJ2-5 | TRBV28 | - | TGTGCCAGCAGGGGCGAGCAGGGGGCTAGGAAGACCCAGTACTTC | CASRGEQGARKTQYF
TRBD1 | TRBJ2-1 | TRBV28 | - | TGTGCCAGCGGATCGACAGGGGATGGAAGGAATGAGCAGTTCTTC | CASGSTGDGRNEQFF
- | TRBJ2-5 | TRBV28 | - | TGTGCCAGCAGTTTACCGTCAGGGGGGAAGACCCAGTACTTC | CASSLPSGGKTQYF
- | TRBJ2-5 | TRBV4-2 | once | TGTGCCAGCAGCCAGGGGGCAGGGGCCGCAAACCCCCAAGAGACCCAGTACTTC | CASSQGAGAANPQETQYF
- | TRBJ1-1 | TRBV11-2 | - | TGTGCCAGCAGCTATACCAGGGGTGGGAAGAACACTGAAGCTTTCTTT | CASSYTRGGKNTEAFF
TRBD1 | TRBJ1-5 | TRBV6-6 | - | TGTGCCAGCACCCCGGGACAGGGCAATCAGCCCCAGCATTTT | CASTPGQGNQPQHF
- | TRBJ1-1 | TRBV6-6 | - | TGTGCCAGCAGTTCCCCCGACAGGCTGAACACTGAAGCTTTCTTT | CASSSPDRLNTEAFF
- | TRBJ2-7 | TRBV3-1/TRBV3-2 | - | TGTGCCAGCAGCCAAGGGAGGAGAACTTCCTACGAGCAGTACTTC | CASSQGRRTSYEQYF
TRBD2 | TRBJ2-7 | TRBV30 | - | TGTGCCTGGGGGGTTCCCGGGACTAGCGGGAGAGCGGCATTTCGGGACTACGAGCAGTACTTC | CAWGVPGTSGRAAFRDYEQYF
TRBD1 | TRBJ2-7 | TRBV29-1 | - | TGCAGCGGGGCCGGGACAGGGGGCGGCGAGCAGTACTTC | CSGAGTGGGEQYF
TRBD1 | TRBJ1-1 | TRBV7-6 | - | TGTGCCAGCAGCTTAGTGTGGACAGGGGCCGTGAGCACTGAAGCTTTCTTT | CASSLVWTGAVSTEAFF
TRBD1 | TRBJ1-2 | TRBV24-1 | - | TGTGCCACCAGTGATTCCGGGACAGGGGGTGGCTACACCTTC | CATSDSGTGGGYTF
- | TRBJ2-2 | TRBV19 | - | TGTGCCAGTAGTATCTCAGGCACCGGGGAGCTGTTTTTT | CASSISGTGELFF